The 5 T cell receptor beta chains listed next were all sequenced from one sample in a study of blood T cells in healthy people across ages (dated by TCRdb to the mid-2010s). The receptor library was made with 5' RACE. This sample was sequenced with an Illumina HiSeq 2500. A second PCR of about 6 to 11 cycles was performed with a sample-barcoded 5' primer and a J-beta primer mix. TCRdb's own reprocessing of the public reads used fastp at Q25 and MiXCR and kept productive beta chains. One record per CDR3 amino acid sequence lists the most common genes and DNA. A total of about 680,000 distinct CDR3 sequences appear in this sample, 45% to 50% of them only once. The ten largest account for 25% to 35% of the sample. The sequencing sample was made of blood. The receptors were gathered from a woman aged 55-75 years in good health.

A few counts support this clonotype. This chain links TRBV20-1 with TRBJ1-6, with D perhaps TRBD1 (5 bases). Looked up from germline, CDR1 is DFQATT and CDR2 is SNEGSKA (reference sequence). CDR3 length equals 16 residues. The V and J ends lost 3 bases and 7 bases respectively, with 19 bases between them. CDR3 bases: TGCAGTGCTAGCCGCTCACTGATGGGGGGGAATTCACCCCTCCACTTT. The encoded protein is CSASRSLMGGNSPLHF.

V gene TRBV7-3 combines with J gene TRBJ2-3; 7 bases agree with TRBD1. V shed 3 bases and J 4 bases; nucleotides not matched to a gene: 4. This CDR3 spans 14 amino acids. Germline CDR1 reads SGHTA; CDR2 reads FQGTGA. CDR3: CASSFDRVPDTQYF. DNA of the CDR3: TGTGCCAGCAGCTTTGACAGGGTACCAGATACGCAGTATTTT.

The J gene is TRBJ2-1, the V gene TRBV29-1; tentative D call: TRBD2 (6 bases). The ends were cut back, 5 bases at V and 14 bases at J, with 19 bases in the middle. CDR1 SQVTM and CDR2 ANQGSEA come from the germline V gene. The CDR3 is 12 amino acids. The DNA for the CDR3 is TGCAGCGTTAGTGAAGGGACTCGGGAAAAGTTCTTC. Translated, it gives CSVSEGTREKFF.

The chain is built from TRBV7-9 and TRBJ2-7, with 7 bases lining up with TRBD2. This CDR3 has 15 residues. V shed 6 bases and J 4 bases; nucleotides not matched to a gene: 12. Germline CDR1 reads SEHNR; CDR2 reads FQNEAQ (reference sequence). The chain's CDR3 is CASRPPGRAGYEQYF. The DNA for the CDR3 is TGTGCCAGCAGGCCCCCAGGGAGGGCGGGATACGAGCAGTACTTC.

This clonotype was observed at least ten times. The chain links TRBV7-2 to TRBJ2-5; 7 bases match TRBD2. V dropped 0 bases and J dropped 2; count of bases not matched to a gene: 3. The CDR3 totals 15 residues. Germline loops: CDR1 SGHTA, CDR2 FQGNSA. The CDR3 bases are TGTGCCAGCAGCTTAGCTGGGGACTATCAAGAGACCCAGTACTTC. This gives the protein CASSLAGDYQETQYF.